Below are 32 T cell receptor beta chains sequenced from a single sample in a study of neurological immune-mediated disorders. Each CDR3 protein gets one entry after TCRdb re-called the 5' RACE reads with MiXCR. The sample has 20,000 to 25,000 distinct CDR3 sequences, over 12% seen once. Material for sequencing was PBMCs. These TCRs come from a female donor with HTLV-1-associated myelopathy (HAM/TSP).

In its sample, this clonotype was seen many times. The J gene is TRBJ2-3, the V gene TRBV6-1, with TRBD2 as a possible D gene (6 bases). This CDR3 has 14 amino acids. The V end lost 10 bases, the J end lost 3 bases, and 17 bases lay between the germline ends. Germline values: CDR1 MNHNS, CDR2 SASEGT. The chain's CDR3 is CAIGDFQRTDTQYF. In nucleotides, the CDR3 is TGTGCCATCGGGGACTTCCAGAGGACAGATACGCAGTATTTT.

Ten or more counts support this clonotype. V is TRBV28 and J is TRBJ2-5, with D tentatively TRBD1 (7 bases). Germline V gene sequence: CDR1 MDHEN, CDR2 SYDVKM. The germline V and J ends were trimmed by 1 base and 5 bases, with 17 bases remaining between them. The CDR3 sequence is 16 residues long. CDR3 coding DNA: TGTGCCAGCAGTTTATCCTGGGACCCAGGGGGGGAGACCCAGTACTTC. Translated, it gives CASSLSWDPGGETQYF.

This clonotype was counted many times. This chain connects TRBV7-6 to TRBJ1-1; D is unresolved. Trimming left V 1 base short and J 2 bases short, with 5 bases between. Germline CDR1 SGHVS, CDR2 FNYEAQ. There are 13 residues in the CDR3. CDR3 coding DNA: TGTGCCAGCAGCTTAGAGTTCAACACTGAAGCTTTCTTT. It specifies CASSLEFNTEAFF.

The table lists this clonotype with many counts. V gene TRBV20-1 combines with J gene TRBJ2-7; no firm D call. The CDR3 spans 15 residues. Trimming left V 2 bases short and J 0 bases short, with 14 bases between. CDR1 is DFQATT and CDR2 is SNEGSKA in the germline V gene (reference sequence). This CDR3 reads CSARSSLTSSYEQYF. The DNA for the CDR3 is TGCAGTGCTAGAAGCTCCCTGACTTCCTCCTACGAGCAGTACTTC.

As to this clonotype: The junction departs from germline at one end; a sequencing error may be responsible. This chain connects TRBV5-6 to TRBJ2-2, with unresolved D. The germline V gene has CDR1 SGHDT and CDR2 YYEEEE. The CDR3 has 15 residues. CDR3 nucleotide sequence: TGTTCCAGCCGGGTAGGGCGAGTGAACACCTGGGAGCTGTTTTTT. Amino acids: CSSRVGRVNTWELFF.

The table lists this clonotype with many counts. V is TRBV6-2 or TRBV6-3 and J is TRBJ1-2; D unclear. The germline V gene has CDR1 MNHEY and CDR2 SVGEGT. Trimming removed 7 bases at V and 5 bases at J, with 14 bases between. The CDR3 runs to 13 residues. In DNA, the CDR3 is TGTGCCAGCAAGACCGCTCAAGTATATGGCTACACCTTC. Its protein is CASKTAQVYGYTF.

This clonotype was seen ten or more times. This sequence joins TRBV5-1 and TRBJ2-3; 11 nucleotides line up with TRBD2. V was pared by 2 bases and J by 5 bases, with 7 bases of the junction left unmatched. CDR3 length equals 16 residues. CDR1 is SGHRS and CDR2 is YFSETQ in the germline V gene. CDR3 region: CASSFGTSGWGDTQYF. The CDR3 nucleotides are TGCGCCAGCAGCTTCGGGACTAGCGGATGGGGAGATACGCAGTATTTT.

This clonotype was observed many times. The chain joins TRBV5-1 to TRBJ1-1; 9 bases are shared with TRBD1. J was trimmed by 1 base and V by 4 bases; bases with no gene match: 5. Germline CDR1 is SGHRS and CDR2 is YFSETQ. This CDR3 region has 15 residues. DNA for the CDR3: TGCGCCAGCAGCGCCCGGGACAGGGAGAACACTGAAGCTTTCTTT. It yields the protein CASSARDRENTEAFF.

For this clonotype: A junction end diverges from the germline sequence, so it may reflect a read error. This chain connects TRBV7-2 to TRBJ1-5; TRBD1 is a possible D gene (5 bases). The CDR3 covers 15 residues. From germline, CDR1 is SGHTA and CDR2 FQGNSA. CDR3 sequence (DNA): TGTGCCAGCAGCTTAAGGACGGGGACCAATCAGTCCCAGCATTTT. Protein product: CASSLRTGTNQSQHF.

This clonotype showed up many times. The V call is TRBV6-5, the J call TRBJ2-1, with TRBD2 matching 9 bases. The V and J ends lost 6 bases and 9 bases, in that order; junction bases with no gene match: 6. Looked up from germline, CDR1 is MNHEY and CDR2 is SVGAGI. The CDR3 is made up of 13 amino acids. DNA for the CDR3: TGTGCCAGCAGGGCGGGGGGGCCTGGTGAGCAGTTCTTC. Its protein is CASRAGGPGEQFF.

Worth noting for this clonotype: Sequence at one end of the junction differs from germline and may be a read error. This chain links TRBV4-1 with TRBJ2-1, with D maybe TRBD2 (6 bases). CDR3 length: 17 amino acids. The germline V gene has CDR1 MGHRA and CDR2 YSYEKL. The CDR3 spells CASIQDGLLARDNEQFF. The CDR3 region has the DNA TGCGCCAGCATCCAAGACGGTTTGCTAGCGAGGGACAATGAGCAGTTCTTC.

This clonotype was seen ten or more times. The chain carries TRBV20-1 and TRBJ2-1; TRBD2 agrees at 9 bases. V lost 1 base and J lost 8; bases outside the gene matches: 6. There are 14 residues in the CDR3. CDR1 and CDR2 (germline): DFQATT, SNEGSKA (reference sequence). The CDR3 nucleotides are TGCAGTGCTAGAGGGCTAGCGGGGCCCGATGAGCAGTTCTTC. Protein: CSARGLAGPDEQFF.

This clonotype was seen repeatedly, ten times or more. The genes are TRBV29-1 and TRBJ2-7; perhaps TRBD1 as D (6 bases). CDR3 size: 12 residues. Trimming pared 4 bases from V and 0 bases from J, leaving 7 bases between. Per germline, CDR1 SQVTM and CDR2 ANQGSEA. The CDR3: CSVGQDSYEQYF. The CDR3 DNA is TGCAGCGTTGGACAGGACTCCTACGAGCAGTACTTC.

J is TRBJ2-7 and V is TRBV20-1; 8 bases fit TRBD2. CDR3 length: 16 residues. J gave up 1 base and V 0 bases, and 8 bases lay outside the gene matches. The germline CDR1 and CDR2 sequences are DFQATT and SNEGSKA (reference sequence). The CDR3, as DNA: TGCAGTGCTAGAGATCCCAGACTAGCGCCTTCCTACGAGCAGTACTTC. This encodes CSARDPRLAPSYEQYF.

There are many counts of this clonotype. The chain combines TRBV7-6 with TRBJ2-3; 7 bases match TRBD1. CDR3 size: 15 residues. Germline lookup yields CDR1 SGHVS and CDR2 FNYEAQ. J lost 3 bases, V lost 3 bases, and 6 bases had no gene match. This CDR3 reads CASSFQATGTDTQYF. The CDR3 DNA is TGTGCCAGCAGCTTTCAGGCGACAGGGACAGATACGCAGTATTTT.

Ten or more counts support this clonotype. The chain has TRBV20-1 and TRBJ2-3; D may match TRBD1 or TRBD2 (6 bases each). The CDR3 extends over 16 amino acids. The V gene's germline CDR1 is DFQATT and CDR2 SNEGSKA (reference sequence). Trimming pared 6 bases from V and 1 base from J, leaving 20 bases between. The CDR3 is CSAPLGGAPGTDTQYF. The DNA of the CDR3 is TGCAGTGCCCCTCTCGGGGGCGCCCCGGGCACAGATACGCAGTATTTT.

This clonotype was observed a few times. V and J are TRBV4-1 and TRBJ2-1; TRBD2 matches 8 bases. This CDR3 has 17 residues. The germline V gene encodes CDR1 MGHRA and CDR2 YSYEKL. J lost 4 bases, V lost 0 bases, and 8 bases had no gene match. CDR3 region: CASSQDMERERYNEQFF. The CDR3, as DNA: TGCGCCAGCAGCCAAGATATGGAGCGGGAGAGGTACAATGAGCAGTTCTTC.

In its sample, this clonotype was seen many times. The V and J genes are TRBV27 and TRBJ1-2; 7 nucleotides match TRBD1. From germline, CDR1 is MNHEY and CDR2 SMNVEV (reference sequence). The CDR3 spans 15 residues. V lost 4 bases and J lost 4; bases outside the gene matches: 9. Here the CDR3 reads CASSSIGGGSYGYTF. Written as DNA, the CDR3 is TGTGCCAGCAGTTCAATAGGGGGCGGGAGCTATGGCTACACCTTC.

This clonotype was picked up many times. This clone may be a read error of a much larger clone one base away. This sequence joins TRBV6-5 and TRBJ1-5; a weak D match, TRBD1 (5 bases). In germline, CDR1 is MNHEY, CDR2 SVGAGI. CDR3 length: 12 amino acids. V shed 7 bases and J shed 7 bases, with 11 bases lying between them. The CDR3 region is CASTPEGQPQHF. The DNA of the CDR3 is TGTGCCAGCACCCCAGAGGGGCAGCCCCAGCATTTT.

This clonotype was picked up many times. The chain carries TRBV29-1 and TRBJ2-5; TRBD2 agrees at 7 bases. This CDR3 contains 15 residues. Germline V CDR1 and CDR2: SQVTM, ANQGSEA. The V and J ends lost 4 bases and 3 bases, in that order; junction bases with no gene match: 11. CDR3 sequence: CSVGRRAAGEETQYF. DNA for the CDR3: TGCAGCGTTGGCAGGCGAGCGGCGGGAGAAGAGACCCAGTACTTC.

This clonotype was detected ten times or more. The gene calls are TRBV20-1 and TRBJ2-1, with 10 bases that match TRBD2. Germline CDR1 is DFQATT and CDR2 is SNEGSKA (reference sequence). V gave up 3 bases and J gave up 9 bases; unmatched junction bases: 11. The CDR3 has 15 amino acids. The CDR3 here is CSARVPLAGAFEQFF. The CDR3 DNA reads TGCAGTGCTAGGGTCCCGCTAGCGGGGGCTTTTGAGCAGTTCTTC.

This clonotype was detected ten times or more. CDR3: CASSLSLMSGEQFF. CDR3 in DNA: TGTGCCAGCAGCTTGAGTTTAATGAGCGGGGAGCAGTTCTTC. The chain combines TRBV7-9 with TRBJ2-1, with D maybe TRBD2 (6 bases). This CDR3 spans 14 amino acids. V shed 3 bases and J shed 10 bases, with 16 bases lying between them. The germline V gene encodes CDR1 SEHNR and CDR2 FQNEAQ (reference sequence).

This clonotype was recorded many times. The chain combines TRBV7-2 with TRBJ2-5; D possibly corresponds to TRBD1 (5 bases). The germline V gene encodes CDR1 SGHTA and CDR2 FQGNSA. Trimming took off 2 bases at V and 5 bases at J, with 9 bases between the two ends. The CDR3 spans 13 residues. The CDR3 coding sequence is TGTGCCAGCAGCTTACAGGGTACGGAGACCCAGTACTTC. Its protein is CASSLQGTETQYF.

In its sample, this clonotype was seen many times. The chain recombines TRBV20-1 with TRBJ1-5, with 10 bases lining up with TRBD1. Germline CDR1 and CDR2: DFQATT and SNEGSKA (reference sequence). CDR3 size: 13 residues. V lost 4 bases to trimming and J lost 6 bases; unmatched junction nucleotides: 3. The CDR3 protein is CSAMTGGGQPQHF. The CDR3 nucleotides are TGCAGTGCTATGACAGGGGGCGGTCAGCCCCAGCATTTT.

This clonotype was seen at least ten times. The CDR3 sequence: CASSLAGGSWDEQYF. In DNA, the CDR3 is TGCGCCAGCAGCTTGGCTGGGGGTTCATGGGACGAGCAGTACTTC. V usage is TRBV5-1 and J usage is TRBJ2-7; D is possibly TRBD1 or TRBD2 (5 bases each). Germline CDR1 SGHRS, CDR2 YFSETQ. V shed 0 bases and J shed 5 bases, with 15 bases lying between them. CDR3 length: 15 residues.

At least ten counts were recorded for this clonotype. The V call is TRBV4-2, the J call TRBJ2-7; TRBD1 matches at 9 bases. The ends lost 3 bases at V and 7 bases at J; junction bases unmatched: 7. Per the germline V gene, CDR1 is LGHNA and CDR2 is YNFKEQ. The CDR3 contains 14 residues. The CDR3 reads CASSQGQGDGEQYF. The CDR3 DNA reads TGTGCCAGCAGCCAGGGACAGGGAGATGGAGAGCAGTACTTC.

This clonotype was detected ten times or more. The chain is built from TRBV6-5 and TRBJ1-6; D remains unclear. Looked up from germline, CDR1 is MNHEY and CDR2 is SVGAGI. Trimming took off 0 bases at V and 0 bases at J, with 6 bases between the two ends. The CDR3 extends over 16 amino acids. CDR3 nucleotides: TGTGCCAGCAGTTACTCTCCCAGCTCCTATAATTCACCCCTCCACTTT. It translates to CASSYSPSSYNSPLHF.

This clonotype was detected ten times or more. The chain combines TRBV20-1 with TRBJ2-2, with D uncertain. Germline CDR1 and CDR2: DFQATT and SNEGSKA (reference sequence). The V and J ends lost 3 bases and 3 bases respectively, with 14 bases between them. CDR3 length equals 15 residues. Here the CDR3 DNA reads TGCAGTGCTAGTTACACCCGAAAACACACCGGGGAGCTGTTTTTT. It yields the protein CSASYTRKHTGELFF.

This clonotype was seen ten or more times. The chain uses TRBV12-3 or TRBV12-4 and TRBJ2-7, with a tentative D call TRBD1 (5 bases). V gave up 3 bases and J gave up 6 bases, with 15 bases separating them. This CDR3 spans 14 amino acids. The CDR3 protein is CASSFPNRPTEQYF. As DNA, the CDR3 is TGTGCCAGCAGTTTCCCTAACAGGCCTACCGAGCAGTACTTC.

This clonotype was observed at least ten times. CDR3: CASSQMALSYNEQFF. The CDR3, as DNA: TGTGCCAGTAGTCAGATGGCCCTCTCCTACAATGAGCAGTTCTTC. The chain is built from TRBV19 and TRBJ2-1; D is unclear. The V gene lost 5 bases and the J gene lost 0 bases, with 11 bases spanning the gap. CDR3 length equals 15 residues. Germline CDR1 is LNHDA and CDR2 is SQIVND (reference sequence).

There are a few counts of this clonotype. The gene calls are TRBV7-9 and TRBJ2-3; 7 nucleotides agree with TRBD1. The length of the CDR3 is 13 residues. Trimming took 7 bases from V and 1 from J; bases not matched to a gene: 2. Germline CDR1 SEHNR, CDR2 FQNEAQ (reference sequence). The CDR3 region has the DNA TGTGCCAGCAAGGGACAGCGCACAGATACGCAGTATTTT. As protein: CASKGQRTDTQYF.

This clonotype was recorded many times. J is TRBJ2-1 and V is TRBV15; either TRBD1 or TRBD2 may supply D (5 bases each). V was shortened by 0 bases and J by 4 bases, with 16 bases between the two germline ends. The CDR3 runs to 17 residues. The germline V gene encodes CDR1 LNHNV and CDR2 YYDKDF (reference sequence). CDR3 in DNA: TGTGCCACCAGCAGAGAAACCGGGACGGGATCTTACAATGAGCAGTTCTTC. It is translated as CATSRETGTGSYNEQFF. Using reference TRBV15 and TRBJ2-1 for the parts outside the CDR3, the full variable domain is DAMVIQNPRYQVTQFGKPVTLSCSQTLNHNVMYWYQQKSSQAPKLLFHYYDKDFNNEADTPDNFQSRRPNTSFCFLDIRSPGLGDTAMYLCATSRETGTGSYNEQFFGPGTRLTVL.